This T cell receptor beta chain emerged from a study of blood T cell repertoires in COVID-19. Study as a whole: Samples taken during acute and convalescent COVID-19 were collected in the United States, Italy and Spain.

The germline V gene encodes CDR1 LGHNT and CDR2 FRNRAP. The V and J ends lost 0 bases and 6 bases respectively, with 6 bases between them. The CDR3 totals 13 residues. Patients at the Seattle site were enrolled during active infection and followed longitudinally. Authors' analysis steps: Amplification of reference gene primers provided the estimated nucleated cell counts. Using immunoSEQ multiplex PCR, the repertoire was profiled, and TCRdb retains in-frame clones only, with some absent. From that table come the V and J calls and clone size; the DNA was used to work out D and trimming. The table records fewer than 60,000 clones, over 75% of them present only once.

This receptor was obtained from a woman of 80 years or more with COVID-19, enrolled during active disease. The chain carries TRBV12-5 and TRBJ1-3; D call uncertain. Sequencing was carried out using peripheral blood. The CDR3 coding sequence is TGTGCTAGTGGTTTGGTCAACTTAAACACCATATATTTT. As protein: CASGLVNLNTIYF.